These 19 T cell receptor beta chains originate from one sample sequenced in a study of neoadjuvant nivolumab and ipilimumab in lung cancer. Clones were read by immunoSEQ multiplex PCR, and TCRdb kept only the in-frame ones, dropping some. The sample includes about 3,800 clones, around nine tenths of them seen just once. This specimen consisted of adjacent normal lung tissue, obtained after neoadjuvant nivolumab, alone or with ipilimumab, at or shortly before surgery. The source is an adult with non-small cell lung cancer.

This clone was detected only a few times. The chain carries TRBV5-1 and TRBJ2-3, with TRBD1 matching over 8 bases. V trimming: 0 bases; J trimming: 4 bases; junction bases outside the gene matches: 4. The CDR3 has 15 residues. Germline-derived CDR1 and CDR2 are SGHRS and YFSETQ. CDR3 loop: CASSLEQGAADTQYF. Written as DNA, the CDR3 is TGCGCCAGCAGCTTGGAGCAGGGGGCGGCAGATACGCAGTATTTT. The full variable domain, in which reference TRBV5-1 and TRBJ2-3 provide the parts outside the CDR3, is KAGVTQTPRYLIKTRGQQVTLSCSPISGHRSVSWYQQTPGQGLQFLFEYFSETQRNKGNFPGRFSGRQFSNSRSEMNVSTLELGDSALYLCASSLEQGAADTQYFGPGTRLTVL.

The chain joins TRBV2 to TRBJ2-7; the match to TRBD2 covers 9 bases. V was pared by 6 bases and J by 0 bases, with 6 bases of the junction left unmatched. Per germline, CDR1 SNHLY and CDR2 FYNNEI. The CDR3 totals 15 residues. The CDR3 DNA follows: TGTGCCAGCAGCACGGCTAGCGGGGTCTCCTACGAGCAGTACTTC. Encoded protein: CASSTASGVSYEQYF.

This clone was seen only once. This chain links TRBV5-4 with TRBJ2-1; 12 bases match TRBD2. V lost 3 bases and J lost 4; bases outside the gene matches: 2. The CDR3 is 15 amino acids. Germline V CDR1 and CDR2: SGHNT, YYREEE (reference sequence). For the CDR3, the DNA is TGTGCCAGCAGCTCCGGGACTAGCGGGTACAATGAGCAGTTCTTC. This translates into CASSSGTSGYNEQFF.

The chain combines TRBV7-2 with TRBJ1-5; possible D gene TRBD1, 5 bases. The germline CDR1 and CDR2 sequences are SGHTA and FQGNSA. Trimming stripped 0 bases from V and 2 bases from J, with 8 bases between. The CDR3 is made up of 15 amino acids. The CDR3 loop reads CASSLAGGGNQPQHF. The CDR3, as DNA: TGTGCCAGCAGCTTAGCGGGGGGAGGCAATCAGCCCCAGCATTTT.

V usage is TRBV12-1 and J usage is TRBJ2-7; the table's D call TRBD1 went unverified against the DNA. TRBV12-1 corresponds to a pseudogene. The CDR3 has 15 amino acids. The CDR3 DNA reads as TGTGCCAGCAGCTTTGGGCAGAGGGGGCCCTACGAGCAGTACTTC. This sequence encodes CASSFGQRGPYEQYF.

This chain links TRBV7-6 with TRBJ2-7; perhaps TRBD2 as D (5 bases). The CDR3 has 14 residues. V shed 5 bases and J shed 2 bases, with 13 bases lying between them. Per the germline V gene, CDR1 is SGHVS and CDR2 is FNYEAQ. The chain's CDR3 is CASSPTNGPYEQYF. The CDR3 nucleotides are TGTGCCAGCAGCCCGACTAACGGTCCCTACGAGCAGTACTTC. The full variable domain, completed using reference TRBV7-6 and TRBJ2-7, is GAGVSQSPRYKVTKRGQDVALRCDPISGHVSLYWYRQALGQGPEFLTYFNYEAQQDKSGLPNDRFSAERPEGSISTLTIQRTEQRDSAMYRCASSPTNGPYEQYFGPGTRLTVT.

The chain recombines TRBV4-1 with TRBJ1-1; tentatively, D is TRBD1 (6 bases). V lost 1 base, J lost 6 bases, and 12 bases lay in between. CDR3 length: 14 residues. The germline V gene encodes CDR1 MGHRA and CDR2 YSYEKL. CDR3 region: CASSQGQGRAEAFF. DNA for the CDR3: TGCGCCAGCAGCCAAGGGCAGGGGAGGGCTGAAGCTTTCTTT.

The chain carries TRBV15 and TRBJ2-1, with 8 bases that match TRBD2. This CDR3 has 16 residues. CDR1 and CDR2 from the germline V gene are LNHNV and YYDKDF (reference sequence). V was clipped by 7 bases and J by 5 bases; unmatched bases: 13. The CDR3 DNA follows: TGTGCCACCACCTTAGCCGGACTAGCAGGGAACAATGAGCAGTTCTTC. Amino acid sequence: CATTLAGLAGNNEQFF.

This clone was recorded once. This chain links TRBV5-1 with TRBJ2-1, with TRBD2 matching over 8 bases. The CDR3 runs to 16 residues. V was clipped by 4 bases and J by 5 bases; unmatched bases: 11. Looked up from germline, CDR1 is SGHRS and CDR2 is YFSETQ. Here the CDR3 reads CASSRGGGKMDNEQFF. DNA of the CDR3: TGCGCCAGCAGCCGGGGCGGGGGGAAAATGGACAATGAGCAGTTCTTC.

This clone came up once. The chain combines TRBV28 with TRBJ2-3; a weak D match, TRBD1 (6 bases). The CDR3 runs to 15 residues. Trimming pared 7 bases from V and 0 bases from J, leaving 14 bases between. Germline V gene lookup returns CDR1 MDHEN and CDR2 SYDVKM. CDR3 protein: CASIYRDTSTDTQYF. CDR3 coding DNA: TGTGCCAGCATCTACCGGGACACAAGCACAGATACGCAGTATTTT.

J is TRBJ2-7 and V is TRBV6-6, with D maybe TRBD1 (5 bases). The V end lost 0 bases, the J end lost 5 bases, and 8 bases lay between the germline ends. The CDR3 extends over 13 amino acids. From germline, CDR1 is MNHNY and CDR2 SVGAGI (reference sequence). The CDR3 reads CASSYSSGNEQYF. The DNA of the CDR3 is TGTGCCAGCAGTTACTCCTCAGGGAACGAGCAGTACTTC.

This chain connects TRBV6-1 to TRBJ1-1; 11 bases line up with TRBD1. Trimming took 6 bases from V and 5 from J; bases not matched to a gene: 5. CDR1 is MNHNS and CDR2 is SASEGT in the germline V gene. The CDR3 has 14 residues. CDR3 DNA sequence: TGTGCCAGCAGCTACGGGACAGGGGGAACTGAAGCTTTCTTT. Amino acids: CASSYGTGGTEAFF.

The genes are TRBV4-1 and TRBJ2-7; D gene uncertain. Germline values: CDR1 MGHRA, CDR2 YSYEKL. V lost 0 bases and J 7 bases, leaving 7 bases between the germline ends. The CDR3 runs to 12 residues. CDR3 nucleotide sequence: TGCGCCAGCAGCCAAGATCGAGTTGAGCAGTACTTC. Translation gives CASSQDRVEQYF.

The CDR3, as DNA: TGCGCCAGCAGCCCGGGGGGAGGATACGAGCAGTACTTC. Translation gives CASSPGGGYEQYF. J is TRBJ2-7 and V is TRBV10-2, with 7 bases that match TRBD2. The CDR3 is 13 amino acids. Per germline, CDR1 WSHSY and CDR2 SAAADI. V lost 6 bases to trimming and J lost 4 bases; unmatched junction nucleotides: 6.

This chain connects TRBV9 to TRBJ2-7; 10 bases line up with TRBD2. The ends lost 0 bases at V and 2 bases at J; junction bases unmatched: 8. Germline CDR1 is SGDLS and CDR2 is YYNGEE. The CDR3 is 17 residues long. DNA of the CDR3: TGTGCCAGCAGCGTAGGCCCCTCCAGCGGGAGGGCCTACGAGCAGTACTTC. Translated, it gives CASSVGPSSGRAYEQYF.

The chain uses TRBV7-3 and TRBJ2-1; 10 positions agree with TRBD2. V was pared by 6 bases and J by 6 bases, with 11 bases of the junction left unmatched. Germline loops: CDR1 SGHTA, CDR2 FQGTGA. The CDR3 extends over 16 amino acids. CDR3 protein: CASSSPLAGDPNEQFF. DNA for the CDR3: TGTGCCAGCAGTTCACCCCTAGCGGGAGATCCCAATGAGCAGTTCTTC.

This CDR3 reads CASSRRDLSSYEQYF. The CDR3 nucleotides are TGTGCCAGCAGCCGACGGGACCTAAGCTCCTACGAGCAGTACTTC. This chain joins TRBV21-1 and TRBJ2-7. TRBV21-1 is termed a pseudogene. CDR3 length: 15 amino acids.

The chain couples TRBV27 to TRBJ2-7; D is unresolved. The V end was cut by 5 bases, the J end by 1 base, with 9 bases between. Per the germline V gene, CDR1 is MNHEY and CDR2 is SMNVEV (reference sequence). This CDR3 is built from 13 residues. CDR3 in amino acids: CASSEVGSYEQYF. The CDR3 DNA follows: TGTGCCAGCAGTGAGGTGGGGTCCTACGAGCAGTACTTC.

The chain has TRBV12-1 and TRBJ1-1; the table assigns TRBD1, which was not confirmed against the DNA. TRBV12-1 is flagged as a pseudogene. The CDR3 consists of 16 residues. The CDR3 bases are TGTGCCAGCAGCTTTATACAGGGGAGGAGGAACACTGAAGCTTTCTTT. Translating it yields CASSFIQGRRNTEAFF.